The sequence of this TCR beta chain was determined in a study of control samples from healthy donors and cancer patients. This clone was detected only once. Germline V CDR1 and CDR2: SEHNR, FQNEAQ (reference sequence). This CDR3 spans 14 amino acids. Germline trimming cut 5 bases from V and 8 bases from J; bases unmatched to any gene: 11. TCRdb keeps only in-frame clones here, not all; method: immunoSEQ multiplex PCR. The table records some 99,000 clones, approximately 90% of them present only once. The sequenced sample was blood. This clonotype was obtained from a human donor in good health. The donor label of this sample is uncertain. V usage is TRBV7-9 and J usage is TRBJ1-1; 7 nucleotides agree with TRBD1. The CDR3 nucleotides are TGTGCCAGCAGCCCAGGCACAGGGGTTGGCGAAGCTTTCTTT. It translates to CASSPGTGVGEAFF.